The clone carrying this T cell receptor (beta chain) has only a few counts. The sample comes from a study of cytomegalovirus exposure and HLA in healthy donors. Primers included in the PCR were 60 Vbeta and 13 Jbeta primers. Generated by immunoSEQ multiplex PCR, the TCRdb table keeps only in-frame clones and is missing some. Of some 150,000 clones detected, roughly 88% appear once; the ten largest clones hold roughly 1.5%. The ends lost 6 bases at V and 0 bases at J; junction bases unmatched: 0. The germline CDR1 and CDR2 sequences are MNHNS and SASEGT. The CDR3 covers 15 residues. V and J are TRBV6-1 and TRBJ2-6; 9 bases are a match to TRBD1. The specimen was PBMCs. The source of this sequence is a woman under 30 in good health and CMV-seronegative. The CDR3 spells CASRTGGSGANVLTF. The CDR3 nucleotides are TGTGCCAGCAGGACAGGGGGCTCTGGGGCCAACGTCCTGACTTTC.